This TCR beta chain was sequenced for a study of T-cell reconstitution after alpha-beta-depleted transplantation in children. Germline CDR1 SGHTA, CDR2 FQGTGA. Trimming removed 0 bases from V and 0 bases from J, with 12 bases in between. CDR3 length equals 16 residues. This clonotype was observed many times. Unique molecular identifiers were incorporated during preparation of the TCRbeta library. TCRdb ran MiXCR on the PCR reads and lists one entry per CDR3 protein. The data contain approximately 640,000 distinct CDR3 sequences, approximately 17% of them singletons. The sequencing used PBMCs from the stem cell graft donor, collected from the stem cell graft. The receptor was isolated from a human donor who donated a stem cell graft to a child with acute myeloid leukemia. The chain uses TRBV7-3 and TRBJ2-7, with D possibly matching TRBD2 (6 bases). This CDR3 reads CASSLTQLAFSYEQYF. The CDR3 DNA follows: TGTGCCAGCAGCTTAACGCAACTAGCCTTCTCCTACGAGCAGTACTTC.